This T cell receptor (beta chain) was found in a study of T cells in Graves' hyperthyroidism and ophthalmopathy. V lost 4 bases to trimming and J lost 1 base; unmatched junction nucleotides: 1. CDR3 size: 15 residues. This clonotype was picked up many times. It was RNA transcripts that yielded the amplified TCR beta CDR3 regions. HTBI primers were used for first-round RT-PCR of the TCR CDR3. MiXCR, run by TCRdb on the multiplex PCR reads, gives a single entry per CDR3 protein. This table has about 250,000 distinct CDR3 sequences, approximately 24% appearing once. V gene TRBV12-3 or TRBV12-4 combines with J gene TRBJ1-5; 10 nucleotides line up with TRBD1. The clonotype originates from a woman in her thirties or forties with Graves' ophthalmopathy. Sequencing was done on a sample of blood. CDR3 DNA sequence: TGTGCCAGCAGTTGGACAGGGGGAAGCAATCAGCCCCAGCATTTT. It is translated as CASSWTGGSNQPQHF.